Below are 15 T cell receptor beta chains sequenced from a single sample in a study of radiotherapy plus CTLA-4 blockade in lung cancer (dated 2018 in TCRdb). Preparation of the library involved the immunoSEQ multiplex PCR assay. Drawn from immuneACCESS, this table holds only the in-frame rearrangements with V and J called that TCRdb kept. Clones are partly lost; checked studies trace under half to an unresolved V gene and leave the rest unexplained. The sample table contains about 25,000 clones; only one count was recorded for about three quarters of them. Over 3% of the sample rests with the top ten. Specimen: peripheral blood, collected from a patient treated with radiotherapy plus ipilimumab. The receptors were sampled from a human donor with non-small cell lung cancer who had stable disease on radiotherapy plus ipilimumab.

The DNA for the CDR3 is TGTGCCAGCTCACCAGGGCAGATGGATGAGCAGTTCTTC. Its translation: CASSPGQMDEQFF. This chain links TRBV18 with TRBJ2-1; D gene uncertain. This CDR3 has 13 residues. Germline CDR1 is KGHSH and CDR2 is LQKENI. Deletions cut 2 bases from V and 8 bases from J, with 10 bases between.

The chain is built from TRBV11-3 and TRBJ1-1; TRBD1 agrees at 7 bases. The V gene end was trimmed by 1 base and the J gene end by 6 bases; junction bases not matched to a gene: 2. The length of the CDR3 is 13 residues. Germline CDR1 and CDR2: SGHNT and YENEEA. CDR3 region: CASSLGTGAEAFF. The DNA for the CDR3 is TGTGCCAGCAGCTTAGGTACAGGGGCTGAAGCTTTCTTT.

The chain couples TRBV18 to TRBJ2-1, with D unclear. V was pared by 6 bases and J by 10 bases, with 16 bases between. This CDR3 contains 13 residues. Germline V gene data show CDR1 as KGHSH and CDR2 as LQKENI. The CDR3 DNA reads TGTGCCAGCTCCCCGACACTTACCGGGGAGCAGTTCTTC. Protein product: CASSPTLTGEQFF. The full variable domain, its missing parts supplied by reference TRBV18 and TRBJ2-1, is NAGVMQNPRHLVRRRGQEARLRCSPMKGHSHVYWYRQLPEEGLKFMVYLQKENIIDESGMPKERFSAEFPKEGPSILRIQQVVRGDSAAYFCASSPTLTGEQFFGPGTRLTVL.

This clone has only a few counts. V gene TRBV2 combines with J gene TRBJ2-1; D not certain. The CDR3 extends over 15 amino acids. The germline V gene encodes CDR1 SNHLY and CDR2 FYNNEI. V was cut by 5 bases and J by 3 bases, with 14 bases left in between. The CDR3 is CASSYPAADYNEQFF. The CDR3 nucleotides read TGTGCCAGCAGTTATCCGGCGGCCGACTACAATGAGCAGTTCTTC.

The genes are TRBV20-1 and TRBJ1-1, with 7 nucleotides matching TRBD1. From germline, CDR1 is DFQATT and CDR2 SNEGSKA (reference sequence). This CDR3 is 11 amino acids long. J lost 11 bases, V lost 4 bases, and 7 bases had no gene match. The CDR3 region has the DNA TGCAGTGCTAACAGGGGTGGTAGCGCTTTCTTT. This sequence encodes CSANRGGSAFF.

As to this clone: Other DNA sequences in this specimen translate into the identical CDR3. This chain uses TRBV7-3 with TRBJ2-5; D possibly corresponds to TRBD2 (5 bases). The V gene lost 2 bases and the J gene lost 5 bases, with 9 bases spanning the gap. Germline CDR1 reads SGHTA; CDR2 reads FQGTGA. The CDR3 is made up of 13 amino acids. The CDR3 nucleotides read TGTGCCAGCAGCTTAGGAGGATGGGAGACCCAGTACTTC. Its protein is CASSLGGWETQYF.

In this sample, this clone turned up once. CDR3 in amino acids: CASRPGRATEAFF. As DNA, the CDR3 is TGTGCCAGCAGGCCGGGCAGGGCCACTGAAGCTTTCTTT. The gene calls are TRBV2 and TRBJ1-1, with D maybe TRBD1 (5 bases). The CDR3 contains 13 residues. Trimming removed 6 bases from V and 4 bases from J, with 12 bases in between. Germline V CDR1 and CDR2: SNHLY, FYNNEI.

CDR3 sequence (DNA): TGCGCCAGCAACAACCCTGGCTCCTACAATGAGCAGTTCTTC. This codes for CASNNPGSYNEQFF. V gene TRBV4-1 combines with J gene TRBJ2-1, with D unresolved. The germline V gene has CDR1 MGHRA and CDR2 YSYEKL. Trimming removed 7 bases from V and 0 bases from J, with 10 bases in between. This CDR3 contains 14 residues.

The chain combines TRBV5-1 with TRBJ2-7; D is uncertain. Germline V gene sequence: CDR1 SGHRS, CDR2 YFSETQ. V was cut by 4 bases and J by 2 bases, with 16 bases left in between. The CDR3 has 15 amino acids. The CDR3 DNA follows: TGCGCCAGCAGCCGCAGCTCCCCTCCACCCTACGAGCAGTACTTC. This codes for CASSRSSPPPYEQYF.

The V gene is TRBV10-3, the J gene TRBJ2-3, with a tentative D call TRBD2 (6 bases). Germline values: CDR1 ENHRY, CDR2 SYGVKD. The CDR3 length is 14 residues. V shed 0 bases and J shed 4 bases, with 8 bases lying between them. The CDR3 DNA follows: TGTGCCATCAGTGAGTCCACTAGCCCAGATACGCAGTATTTT. As protein: CAISESTSPDTQYF.

The CDR3 DNA is TGTGCCAGCAGAAAGCGCGAGACTGGGAGCTCCTACAATGAGCAGTTCTTC. Residues: CASRKRETGSSYNEQFF. V usage is TRBV9 and J usage is TRBJ2-1; D is perhaps TRBD2 (5 bases). V was shortened by 5 bases and J by 0 bases, with 18 bases between the two germline ends. There are 17 residues in the CDR3. Germline lookup yields CDR1 SGDLS and CDR2 YYNGEE. Drawing the rest from reference TRBV9 and TRBJ2-1, the complete variable domain is DSGVTQTPKHLITATGQRVTLRCSPRSGDLSVYWYQQSLDQGLQFLIQYYNGEERAKGNILERFSAQQFPDLHSELNLSSLELGDSALYFCASRKRETGSSYNEQFFGPGTRLTVL.

This clone came up a few times. For the CDR3, the DNA is TGTGCCAGCTCACCACGGACCCTACAGGGTCAAGGAAACACCATATATTTT. Its protein product is CASSPRTLQGQGNTIYF. The J gene is TRBJ1-3, the V gene TRBV18; possibly TRBD1 for D (6 bases). Germline CDR1 reads KGHSH; CDR2 reads LQKENI. Trimming removed 1 base at V and 4 bases at J, with 17 bases between. The CDR3 is made up of 17 amino acids.

The rearrangement links TRBV2 to TRBJ2-1, with 8 bases fitting TRBD1. The V and J ends lost 6 bases and 7 bases, in that order; junction bases with no gene match: 8. Germline CDR1 reads SNHLY; CDR2 reads FYNNEI. This CDR3 is 14 amino acids long. The CDR3 coding sequence is TGTGCCAGCAGCCCACAGGGGGGTAGGAATGAGCAGTTCTTC. Protein product: CASSPQGGRNEQFF.

The rearrangement joins TRBV30 to TRBJ2-1; 9 bases line up with TRBD2. Trimming took 2 bases from V and 8 from J; bases not matched to a gene: 10. The CDR3 is 15 residues long. Germline V lookup: CDR1 GTSNPN, CDR2 SVGIG (reference sequence). CDR3 sequence reads: CAWSYNSGSTHEQFF. In DNA form, the CDR3 reads TGTGCCTGGAGTTACAATAGCGGGAGTACCCATGAGCAGTTCTTC.

V gene TRBV7-2 combines with J gene TRBJ2-5, with 9 bases aligning to TRBD1. Germline V lookup: CDR1 SGHTA, CDR2 FQGNSA. After removal of 5 bases from V and 9 bases from J, the junction contained 16 bases not matched to a gene. The CDR3 contains 16 residues. CDR3 nucleotides: TGTGCCAGCAGCAAACTCAGGACAGGGGCCTTTGAGGCCCAGTACTTC. Translating gives CASSKLRTGAFEAQYF.